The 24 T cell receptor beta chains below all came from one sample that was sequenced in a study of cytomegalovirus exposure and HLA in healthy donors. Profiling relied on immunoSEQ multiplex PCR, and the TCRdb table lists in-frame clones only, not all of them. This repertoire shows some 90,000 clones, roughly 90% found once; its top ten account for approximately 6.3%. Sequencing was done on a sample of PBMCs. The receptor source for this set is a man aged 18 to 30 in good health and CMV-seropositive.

The chain's CDR3 is CASSSEVGHQPQHF. As DNA, the CDR3 is TGTGCCAGCAGTTCCGAGGTGGGGCATCAGCCCCAGCATTTT. V usage is TRBV6-4 and J usage is TRBJ1-5; tentative D call: TRBD1 (5 bases). The CDR3 has 14 amino acids. Germline loops: CDR1 MRHNA, CDR2 SNTAGT. With 5 bases removed from V and 5 bases from J, the gap between germline ends came to 13 bases.

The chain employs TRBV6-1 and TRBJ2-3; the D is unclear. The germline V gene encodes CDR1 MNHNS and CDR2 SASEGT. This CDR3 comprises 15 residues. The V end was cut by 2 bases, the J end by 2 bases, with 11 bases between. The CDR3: CASSEYTQPTDTQYF. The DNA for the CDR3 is TGTGCCAGCAGTGAATACACCCAACCCACAGATACGCAGTATTTT.

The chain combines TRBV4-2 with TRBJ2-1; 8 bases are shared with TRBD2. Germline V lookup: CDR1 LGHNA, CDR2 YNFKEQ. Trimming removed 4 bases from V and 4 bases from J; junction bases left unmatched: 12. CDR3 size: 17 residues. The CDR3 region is CASSRELSGGIYNEQFF. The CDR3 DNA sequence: TGTGCCAGCAGCCGCGAATTAAGCGGGGGCATTTACAATGAGCAGTTCTTC.

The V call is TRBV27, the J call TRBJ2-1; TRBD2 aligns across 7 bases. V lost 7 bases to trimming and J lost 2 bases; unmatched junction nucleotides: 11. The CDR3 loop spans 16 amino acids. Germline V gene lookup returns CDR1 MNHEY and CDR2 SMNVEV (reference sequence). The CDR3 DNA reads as TGTGCCAGCACCAATGCGGGCGGGAGTCCCTACAATGAGCAGTTCTTC. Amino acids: CASTNAGGSPYNEQFF.

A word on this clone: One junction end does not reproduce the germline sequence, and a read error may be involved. As DNA, the CDR3 is TGTGCCAGCAGCTTAGATCGGGGTCAGCGTCTTTTATTC. Translated: CASSLDRGQRLLF. The chain joins TRBV11-2 to TRBJ2-7, with D perhaps TRBD2 (5 bases). Germline assignment: CDR1 SGHAT and CDR2 FQNNGV. The CDR3 spans 13 residues.

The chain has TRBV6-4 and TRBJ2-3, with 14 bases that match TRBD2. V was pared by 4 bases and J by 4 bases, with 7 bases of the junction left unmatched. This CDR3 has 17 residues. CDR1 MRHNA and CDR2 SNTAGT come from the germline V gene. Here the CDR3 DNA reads TGTGCCAGCAGTGCTACTCGGACTAGCGGGGGGCCAGATACGCAGTATTTT. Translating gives CASSATRTSGGPDTQYF.

Here the CDR3 DNA reads TGCGCCAGCAGCCAAGATAGCAGGGGGCTGTACGAGCAGTACTTC. Encoded protein: CASSQDSRGLYEQYF. The chain recombines TRBV4-3 with TRBJ2-7; 8 bases agree with TRBD1. The CDR3 contains 15 residues. V lost 0 bases and J lost 4; bases outside the gene matches: 5. CDR1 is LGHNA, CDR2 YSLEER, per germline.

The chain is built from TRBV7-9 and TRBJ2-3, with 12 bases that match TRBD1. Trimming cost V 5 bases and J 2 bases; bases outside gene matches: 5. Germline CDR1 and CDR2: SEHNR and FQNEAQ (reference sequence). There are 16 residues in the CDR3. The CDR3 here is CASSPGDRGPTDTQYF. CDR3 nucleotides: TGTGCCAGCAGCCCGGGGGACAGGGGGCCCACAGATACGCAGTATTTT.

CDR3 sequence: CASSVAGTEYNEQFF. The CDR3 nucleotides read TGTGCCAGCAGCGTGGCCGGGACAGAATACAATGAGCAGTTCTTC. The genes are TRBV9 and TRBJ2-1, with 7 bases aligning to TRBD1. Germline lookup yields CDR1 SGDLS and CDR2 YYNGEE. The J segment lost 4 bases and the V segment lost 2 bases, leaving 6 bases of the junction unmatched. This CDR3 spans 15 amino acids.

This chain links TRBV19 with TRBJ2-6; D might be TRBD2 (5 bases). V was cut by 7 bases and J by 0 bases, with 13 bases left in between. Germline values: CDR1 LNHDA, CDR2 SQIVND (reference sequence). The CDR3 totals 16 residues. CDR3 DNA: TGTGCCAGTACCCTCGGACGGGACTCTGGGGCCAACGTCCTGACTTTC. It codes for CASTLGRDSGANVLTF.

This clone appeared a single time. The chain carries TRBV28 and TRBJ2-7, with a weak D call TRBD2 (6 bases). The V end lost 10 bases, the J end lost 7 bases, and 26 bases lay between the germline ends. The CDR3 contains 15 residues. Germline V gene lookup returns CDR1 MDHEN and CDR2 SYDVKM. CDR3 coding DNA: TGTGCCACCTCGGGTGTGGTAGCGGACCCATCGGAGCAGTACTTC. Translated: CATSGVVADPSEQYF. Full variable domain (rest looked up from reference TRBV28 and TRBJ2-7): DVKVTQSSRYLVKRTGEKVFLECVQDMDHENMFWYRQDPGLGLRLIYFSYDVKMKEKGDIPEGYSVSREKKERFSLILESASTNQTSMYLCATSGVVADPSEQYFGPGTRLTVT.

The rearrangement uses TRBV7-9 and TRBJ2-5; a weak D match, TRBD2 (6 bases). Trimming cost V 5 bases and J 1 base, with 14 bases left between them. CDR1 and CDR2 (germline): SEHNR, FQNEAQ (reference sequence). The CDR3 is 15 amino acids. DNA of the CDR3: TGTGCCAGCAGCGCCCTTCGGGAGAGCCAAGAGACCCAGTACTTC. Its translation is CASSALRESQETQYF. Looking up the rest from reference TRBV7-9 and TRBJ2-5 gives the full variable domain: DTGVSQNPRHKITKRGQNVTFRCDPISEHNRLYWYRQTLGQGPEFLTYFQNEAQLEKSRLLSDRFSAERPKGSFSTLEIQRTEQGDSAMYLCASSALRESQETQYFGPGTRLLVL.

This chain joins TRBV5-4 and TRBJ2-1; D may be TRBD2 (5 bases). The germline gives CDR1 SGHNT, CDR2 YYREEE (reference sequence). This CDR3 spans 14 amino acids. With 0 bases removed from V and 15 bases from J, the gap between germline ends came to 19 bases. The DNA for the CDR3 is TGTGCCAGCAGCTTGGGGAGTGGGGAGTTTCCTAGGTTCTTC. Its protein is CASSLGSGEFPRFF.

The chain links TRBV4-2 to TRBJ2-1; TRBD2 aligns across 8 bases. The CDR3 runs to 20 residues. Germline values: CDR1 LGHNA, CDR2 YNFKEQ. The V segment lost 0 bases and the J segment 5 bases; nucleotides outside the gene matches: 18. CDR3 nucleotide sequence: TGTGCCAGCAGCCAAGACGGCTTACTAGCGGAGGGCCCAACAGACAATGAGCAGTTCTTC. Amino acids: CASSQDGLLAEGPTDNEQFF.

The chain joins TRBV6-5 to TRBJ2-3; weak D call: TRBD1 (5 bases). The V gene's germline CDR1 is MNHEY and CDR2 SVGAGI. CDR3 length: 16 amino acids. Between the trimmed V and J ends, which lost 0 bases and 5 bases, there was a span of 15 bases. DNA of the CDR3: TGTGCCAGCAGTTACTCCGCCAGGGCTTCAGAAGATACGCAGTATTTT. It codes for CASSYSARASEDTQYF.

CDR3 sequence reads: CASTPPWLAPNTGELFF. The CDR3, as DNA: TGTGCCAGCACCCCCCCGTGGCTAGCGCCCAACACCGGGGAGCTGTTTTTT. This chain connects TRBV28 to TRBJ2-2, with D possibly being TRBD2 (6 bases). CDR3 size: 17 residues. Germline CDR1 reads MDHEN; CDR2 reads SYDVKM. The V end was cut by 7 bases, the J end by 2 bases, with 20 bases between.

CDR3 protein: CASSSGRVFREQYF. The CDR3 DNA follows: TGTGCCAGCAGCTCGGGCAGGGTGTTTCGCGAGCAGTACTTC. This chain joins TRBV5-4 and TRBJ2-7, with a weak D call TRBD1 (5 bases). The CDR3 is made up of 14 amino acids. Trimming pared 3 bases from V and 6 bases from J, leaving 16 bases between. Germline CDR1 is SGHNT and CDR2 is YYREEE (reference sequence). Full variable domain (missing parts from reference TRBV5-4 and TRBJ2-7): ETGVTQSPTHLIKTRGQQVTLRCSSQSGHNTVSWYQQALGQGPQFIFQYYREEENGRGNFPPRFSGLQFPNYSSELNVNALELDDSALYLCASSSGRVFREQYFGPGTRLTVT.

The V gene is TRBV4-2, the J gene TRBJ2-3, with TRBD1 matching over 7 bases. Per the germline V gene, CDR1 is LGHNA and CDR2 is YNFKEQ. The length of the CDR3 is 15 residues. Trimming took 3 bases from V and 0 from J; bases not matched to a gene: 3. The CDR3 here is CASSQGQRSTDTQYF. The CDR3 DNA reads TGTGCCAGCAGCCAGGGACAGAGAAGCACAGATACGCAGTATTTT.

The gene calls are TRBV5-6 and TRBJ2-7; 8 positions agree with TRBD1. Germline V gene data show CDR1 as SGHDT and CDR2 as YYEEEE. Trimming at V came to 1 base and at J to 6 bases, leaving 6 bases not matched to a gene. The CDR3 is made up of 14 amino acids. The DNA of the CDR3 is TGTGCCAGCAGCTTGTTTCAGGGGGCCGGCGAGCAGTACTTC. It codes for CASSLFQGAGEQYF.

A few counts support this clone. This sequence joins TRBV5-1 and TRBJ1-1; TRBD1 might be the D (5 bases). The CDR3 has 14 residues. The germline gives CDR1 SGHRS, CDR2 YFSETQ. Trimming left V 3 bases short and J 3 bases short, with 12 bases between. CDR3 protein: CASSYGQLDTEAFF. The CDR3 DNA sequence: TGCGCCAGCAGCTACGGACAATTAGACACTGAAGCTTTCTTT.

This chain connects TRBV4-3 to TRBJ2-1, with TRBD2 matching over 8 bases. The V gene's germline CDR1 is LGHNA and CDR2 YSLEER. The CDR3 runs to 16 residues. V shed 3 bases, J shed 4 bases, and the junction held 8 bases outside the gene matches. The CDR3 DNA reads TGCGCCAGCAGCCAGGGACCCGGGACTAGTTACAATGAGCAGTTCTTC. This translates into CASSQGPGTSYNEQFF.

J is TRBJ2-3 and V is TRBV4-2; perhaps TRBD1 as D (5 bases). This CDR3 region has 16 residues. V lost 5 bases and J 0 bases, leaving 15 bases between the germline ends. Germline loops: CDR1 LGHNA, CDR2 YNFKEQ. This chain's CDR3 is CASSSGQSGSTDTQYF. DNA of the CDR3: TGTGCCAGCAGCTCTGGACAATCTGGTAGCACAGATACGCAGTATTTT.

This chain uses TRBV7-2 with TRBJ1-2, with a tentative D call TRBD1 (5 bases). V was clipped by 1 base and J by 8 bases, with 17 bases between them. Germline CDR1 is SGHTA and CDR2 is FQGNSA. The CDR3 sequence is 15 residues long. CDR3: CASSLVIGQGGGYTF. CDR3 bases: TGTGCCAGCAGCTTAGTAATCGGTCAGGGTGGGGGCTACACCTTC.

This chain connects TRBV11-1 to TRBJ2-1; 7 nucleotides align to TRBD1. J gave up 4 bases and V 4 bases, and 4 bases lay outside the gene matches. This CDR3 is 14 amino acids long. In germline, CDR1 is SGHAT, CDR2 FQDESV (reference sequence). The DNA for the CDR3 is TGTGCCAGCAGCTCGGGACAGTTATACAATGAGCAGTTCTTC. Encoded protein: CASSSGQLYNEQFF.